The rows below give T cell receptor beta chains drawn from one sample of a study of T cell repertoires in cytomegalovirus infection. Using its own MiXCR run on the reads, TCRdb lists one record per CDR3 protein. The sample shows roughly 860,000 distinct CDR3 sequences, over 25% of them seen only once. Their antigens remain unidentified. Sequencing was performed on cultured CD8+ T cells from PBMCs, taken from culture after CMV antigen stimulation. These receptors all stem from a human donor in good health (CMV status not recorded). Some clones in this sample may be carry-over from other donors' samples. CDR3s include the opening cysteine and the closing phenylalanine or tryptophan. A D gene is named only where the DNA matches it firmly. Expanded clones get a size class; other rows say once, few or many, or leave the size out.

>.|.|TRBV29-1|TRBJ1-1
TGCAGCGTTGAAGCTAGCGGGTTTAGGACTGAAGCTTTCTTT
CSVEASGFRTEAFF
>.|few|TRBV7-6|TRBJ1-5
TGTGCCAGCAGCGGGCCCGGGACGCAGCCCCAGCATTTT
CASSGPGTQPQHF
>.|.|TRBV10-3|TRBJ2-1
TGTGCCATTACAGTGAATCGGGGAATGGGGCGCAATGAGCAGTTCTTC
CAITVNRGMGRNEQFF
>.|.|TRBV2|TRBJ1-6
TGTGCCATCTTTCTGAAGGAGAACCATAATTCACCCCTCCACTTT
CAIFLKENHNSPLHF
>.|many|TRBV11-2|TRBJ2-1
TGTGCCAGCCGCCGCAGTTGGGGCATGTCCGATGAGCAGTTCTTC
CASRRSWGMSDEQFF
>.|few|TRBV7-7|TRBJ1-5
TGTGCTAGCAGTCACGGGCCCAATCAGCCCCAGCATTTT
CASSHGPNQPQHF
>TRBD1|few|TRBV27|TRBJ1-2
TGTGCCAGCAGGGGGCAGGGGGCGCTCATGACGTATGGCTACACCTTC
CASRGQGALMTYGYTF
>.|.|TRBV20-1|TRBJ2-5
TGCAGTGCTCATGACTACCAAGAGACCCAGTACTTC
CSAHDYQETQYF
>.|few|TRBV6-2/TRBV6-3|TRBJ1-1
TGTGCCAGCAGTACGATTACAGGGATGAACACTGAAGCTTTCTTT
CASSTITGMNTEAFF
>.|.|TRBV4-1|TRBJ2-7
TGTGCCAGCAGCCAATTAGGGACCCCAGGGTCTTCCTACGAGCAGTACTTC
CASSQLGTPGSSYEQYF
>.|.|TRBV11-2|TRBJ1-1
TGTGCCAGCAGCTTACAGGGACAAATGAACACTGAAGCTTTCTTT
CASSLQGQMNTEAFF
>TRBD1|.|TRBV7-6|TRBJ1-1
TGTGCCAGCAGCTTAGGGGACAGGGGGTCGAACACTGAAGCTTTCTTT
CASSLGDRGSNTEAFF
>.|few|TRBV7-9|TRBJ1-1
TGTGCCAGCAGCACATACTGGGGTGAAGCTTTCTTT
CASSTYWGEAFF
>TRBD1|.|TRBV9|TRBJ1-1
TGTGCCAGCAGACCTGGGACAGTACTTATGAACACTGAAGCTTTCTTT
CASRPGTVLMNTEAFF
>.|few|TRBV11-2|TRBJ2-7
TGTGCCAGCAGCCCTGTTGGGGGGCGAAACTCCTACGAGCAGTACTTC
CASSPVGGRNSYEQYF
>.|few|TRBV29-1|TRBJ2-2
TGCAGCGTTGGAGGAGGACAGACTCAGACCGGGGAGCTGTTTTTT
CSVGGGQTQTGELFF
>.|.|TRBV7-2|TRBJ2-3
TGTGCCAGCAGCTTAGGGGGACTTCCCACGCAGTATTTT
CASSLGGLPTQYF
>TRBD1|many|TRBV27|TRBJ1-6
TGTGCCAGCAGCTTAGACAGGGGCATGAATTCACCCCTCCACTTT
CASSLDRGMNSPLHF
>.|.|TRBV19|TRBJ1-5
TGTGCCAGTAGTATTGAGGGTGTTTATAGCAATCAGCCCCAGCATTTT
CASSIEGVYSNQPQHF
>.|once|TRBV7-4|TRBJ1-4
TGTGCCAGCAGCTACCTCTATGAAAAACTGTTTTTT
CASSYLYEKLFF
>.|.|TRBV20-1|TRBJ2-5
TGCAGTGCGATCGGGACCCCAGGGACCCAGTACTTC
CSAIGTPGTQYF
>.|.|TRBV6-8|TRBJ2-7
TGTGCCAGCATCCCTGCTCAGGGGTCCCTCTACGAGCAGTACTTC
CASIPAQGSLYEQYF
>TRBD2|.|TRBV28|TRBJ2-3
TGTGCCAGCAGTTCCCCTAGCGGGGGCTTCGATTGGAGCACAGATACGCAGTATTTT
CASSSPSGGFDWSTDTQYF
>.|.|TRBV5-4|TRBJ2-7
TGTGCCAGCAGCCGCCTATACGGGGGCACCGAGCAGTACTTC
CASSRLYGGTEQYF
>TRBD1|.|TRBV10-2|TRBJ2-7
TGCGCCAGCAGTCTGGATACGAATTCACCTCAGGGGGTCTACTCCTACGAGCAGTACTTC
CASSLDTNSPQGVYSYEQYF
>.|.|TRBV27|TRBJ1-5
TGTGCCAGCAACAGGGATTCCAGCAATCAGCCCCAGCATTTT
CASNRDSSNQPQHF
>.|many|TRBV7-2|TRBJ1-3
TGTGCCAGCAGCTTGTTCGATTCAACTGGAAACACCATATATTTT
CASSLFDSTGNTIYF
>.|many|TRBV7-6|TRBJ2-1
TGTGCCAGCAGCCAATACCAGGGGGGAGGGACCTACAATGAGCAGTTCTTC
CASSQYQGGGTYNEQFF
>TRBD1|few|TRBV11-2|TRBJ2-5
TGTGCCAGCAGCTCGACAGGGGGTGTAGAGACCCAGTACTTC
CASSSTGGVETQYF
>TRBD2|.|TRBV27|TRBJ2-7
TGTGCCAGCAGTCCCAGCCGGGGGGACTCCTACGAGCAGTACTTC
CASSPSRGDSYEQYF
>TRBD1|few|TRBV7-8|TRBJ2-3
TGTGCCAGCAGAAACCGGGACAGGGCGTTAGATACGCAGTATTTT
CASRNRDRALDTQYF
>.|few|TRBV7-9|TRBJ2-2
TGTGCCAGCAGCCCGCTCGGCTCAGGAGAGACCGGGGAGCTGTTTTTT
CASSPLGSGETGELFF
>TRBD2|many|TRBV5-4|TRBJ2-3
TGTGCCAGCAGAATACTAGCGGGGGTCCCAGATACGCAGTATTTT
CASRILAGVPDTQYF
>TRBD2|.|TRBV6-1|TRBJ2-3
TGTGCCAGCAGGGAGCCGGGACTAGCGGGACCGAGCACAGATACGCAGTATTTT
CASREPGLAGPSTDTQYF
>.|many|TRBV7-6|TRBJ2-2
TGTGCCAGCAGCTTGCCCCAAGGGAACGCGAACACCGGGGAGCTGTTTTTT
CASSLPQGNANTGELFF
>TRBD1|.|TRBV27|TRBJ1-2
TGTGCCAGCAGTTTTGTTGGACAGGGAGTGGGAGGCTACACCTTC
CASSFVGQGVGGYTF
>TRBD1|.|TRBV2|TRBJ2-3
TGTGCCAGCGGAATTGGGGGACAGGGAATCACAGATACGCAGTATTTT
CASGIGGQGITDTQYF
>.|few|TRBV6-5|TRBJ2-1
TGTGCCAGCAGTTACTCCCCGGCTGGATTCGACAACAATGAGCAGTTCTTC
CASSYSPAGFDNNEQFF
>TRBD1|.|TRBV19|TRBJ2-4
TGTGCCAGTAGTCCAAGACAGGGGGCGACGAAAAACATTCAGTACTTC
CASSPRQGATKNIQYF
>.|.|TRBV4-3|TRBJ2-3
TGCGCCAGCAGCCAAGGGTCCGCCCGAACTACGACAGATACGCAGTATTTT
CASSQGSARTTTDTQYF
>.|few|TRBV27|TRBJ2-2
TGTGCCAGTGGCAGGGCCGCGAACACCGGGGAGCTGTTTTTT
CASGRAANTGELFF
>.|few|TRBV6-2/TRBV6-3|TRBJ1-5
TGTGCCAGCAGTTACACACCCCCCGGGACGGACCAGACGCCCCAGCATTTT
CASSYTPPGTDQTPQHF
>.|.|TRBV12-3/TRBV12-4|TRBJ2-7
TGTGCCAGCAGTCCTACGATTGGGGAGCAGTACTTC
CASSPTIGEQYF